What follows describes a single TCR beta chain. Its antigen remains unknown. This record belongs to a study of response to subunit inactivated influenza vaccine. Study observations and caveats: Few additional T cells are recruited per seasonal influenza vaccination, authors suggested.

Per the germline V gene, CDR1 is DFQATT and CDR2 is SNEGSKA (reference sequence). The ends were cut back, 3 bases at V and 3 bases at J, with 11 bases in the middle. The CDR3 has 13 amino acids. TCRdb processed the RT-PCR reads anew with MiXCR; each CDR3 protein has one entry. The repertoire has 860,000 or so distinct CDR3 sequences, 21% of them found once; the top ten carry roughly 10%. Sequencing used PBMCs from blood, obtained less than 6 days after vaccination. The sequence was collected from a man aged 50-60 years who received an inactivated influenza vaccine. The chain uses TRBV20-1 and TRBJ1-1; D is unresolved. The CDR3, as DNA: TGCAGTGCTAGCAGGCAGGCGGACACTGAAGCTTTCTTT. Translation gives CSASRQADTEAFF.